A single sample is the source of the 24 T cell receptor beta chains below, sequenced in a study of shared clonotypes between healthy human individuals. Data came from immunoSEQ multiplex PCR; TCRdb stores just in-frame clones and leaves some out. Of over a million clones listed, approximately 80% are singletons. The specimen sequenced was memory CD4+ T cells from PBMCs. Subset noted: CD45RA-negative fraction. Source of these receptors: a man aged 18 to 30 in good health. Some clones in this sample may be carry-over from other donors' samples.

This CDR3 reads CSATPVEQFF. Written as DNA, the CDR3 is TGCAGTGCTACCCCTGTGGAGCAGTTCTTC. The chain joins TRBV20-1 to TRBJ2-1; D unresolved. CDR1 and CDR2 (germline): DFQATT, SNEGSKA (reference sequence). Trimming took 4 bases from V and 10 from J, leaving 8 bases between them. The CDR3 is made up of 10 amino acids.

Here the CDR3 reads CAWSDGVSSGSLDEQYF. DNA for the CDR3: TGTGCCTGGAGTGACGGGGTGTCTAGCGGGAGTCTCGACGAGCAGTACTTC. The chain employs TRBV30 and TRBJ2-7, with 10 bases matching TRBD2. Losses at the gene ends were 1 base for V and 5 bases for J; bases not matched to a gene: 14. Germline CDR1 GTSNPN, CDR2 SVGIG (reference sequence). CDR3 length: 17 residues.

This clone was recorded at least ten times. Additional DNA sequences in this sample encode the identical CDR3. The chain recombines TRBV7-6 with TRBJ2-7; D may be TRBD2 (6 bases). This CDR3 region has 14 residues. Germline assignment: CDR1 SGHVS and CDR2 FNYEAQ. The V end was cut by 5 bases, the J end by 4 bases, with 15 bases between. CDR3 nucleotide sequence: TGTGCCAGCAGCCCCGGACTATCTTCTTACGAGCAGTACTTC. The encoded protein is CASSPGLSSYEQYF.

The gene calls are TRBV2 and TRBJ1-2; tentatively, D is TRBD1 (6 bases). With 8 bases removed from V and 7 bases from J, the gap between germline ends came to 14 bases. Germline V gene data show CDR1 as SNHLY and CDR2 as FYNNEI. The CDR3 is made up of 12 amino acids. CDR3 nucleotide sequence: TGTGCCAGCCGCTCTACAGGGTCTGGCTACACCTTC. Encoded protein: CASRSTGSGYTF.

This clone was counted a few times. A much larger clone lies a single base off, so this may be a read error. This chain links TRBV29-1 with TRBJ2-2, with D maybe TRBD2 (6 bases). This CDR3 is built from 11 residues. Germline lookup yields CDR1 SQVTM and CDR2 ANQGSEA. The CDR3 region is CSARAGGEPFF. CDR3 DNA sequence: TGCAGCGCGCGGGCGGGCGGGGAGCCGTTTTTT.

This clone has at least ten counts. The sample carries other DNA sequences with the same CDR3. J is TRBJ2-3 and V is TRBV7-9, with 11 bases aligning to TRBD2. The V and J ends lost 4 bases and 3 bases, in that order; junction bases with no gene match: 3. Germline CDR1 and CDR2: SEHNR and FQNEAQ (reference sequence). CDR3 length: 15 amino acids. In DNA form, the CDR3 reads TGTGCCAGCAGCTCTCGGACTAGCGGGACAGATACGCAGTATTTT. It codes for CASSSRTSGTDTQYF.

This chain connects TRBV6-1 to TRBJ2-5; D perhaps matches TRBD2 (6 bases). CDR1 is MNHNS and CDR2 is SASEGT in the germline V gene. The CDR3 sequence is 14 residues long. V lost 2 bases, J lost 7 bases, and 14 bases lay in between. The CDR3 is CASSEIGGGGTQYF. The CDR3 bases are TGTGCCAGCAGTGAAATTGGGGGAGGTGGGACCCAGTACTTC.

A few counts support this clone. The chain recombines TRBV7-8 with TRBJ2-7; 10 bases are a match to TRBD1. Trimming cost V 0 bases and J 4 bases; bases outside gene matches: 6. The V gene's germline CDR1 is SGHVS and CDR2 FQNEAQ. There are 16 residues in the CDR3. This CDR3 is CASSLAAGQGLYEQYF. The DNA of the CDR3 is TGTGCCAGCAGCTTAGCAGCGGGACAGGGGCTTTACGAGCAGTACTTC.

The rearrangement joins TRBV7-9 to TRBJ2-2; 9 nucleotides agree with TRBD1. CDR3 length: 14 residues. The germline gives CDR1 SEHNR, CDR2 FQNEAQ (reference sequence). V lost 6 bases, J lost 6 bases, and 5 bases stayed unmatched. The CDR3 DNA reads TGTGCCAGCAGTAGGACAGGGGTCCCCGGGGAGCTGTTTTTT. Residues: CASSRTGVPGELFF.

CDR3 amino acids: CASSFDGNNYEQYF. CDR3 in DNA: TGTGCCAGCAGCTTTGACGGCAATAATTACGAGCAGTACTTC. The V gene is TRBV5-6, the J gene TRBJ2-7; D is unclear. The V gene's germline CDR1 is SGHDT and CDR2 YYEEEE. The V end lost 2 bases, the J end lost 4 bases, and 13 bases lay between the germline ends. The CDR3 loop spans 14 amino acids.

The V and J genes are TRBV28 and TRBJ2-2, with D possibly TRBD1 on 6 matching bases. Trimming left V 2 bases short and J 3 bases short, with 7 bases between. The CDR3 sequence is 14 residues long. Germline CDR1 reads MDHEN; CDR2 reads SYDVKM. CDR3 DNA sequence: TGTGCCAGCAGTTTAACAGGGTACACCGGGGAGCTGTTTTTT. Translating it yields CASSLTGYTGELFF.

J is TRBJ2-7 and V is TRBV7-2, with 9 bases aligning to TRBD2. The trim removed 1 base at V and 2 bases at J, leaving 3 bases unmatched. The CDR3 has 15 amino acids. From germline, CDR1 is SGHTA and CDR2 FQGNSA. CDR3 sequence: CASSLDASGAYEQYF. The CDR3 coding sequence is TGTGCCAGCAGCTTAGACGCTAGCGGGGCCTACGAGCAGTACTTC.

The chain recombines TRBV2 with TRBJ1-2; D is perhaps TRBD1 (5 bases). Germline V gene lookup returns CDR1 SNHLY and CDR2 FYNNEI. This CDR3 region has 12 residues. V was trimmed by 8 bases and J by 4 bases, leaving 11 bases between them. CDR3 protein: CASVAGPYGYTF. The CDR3 region has the DNA TGTGCCAGCGTGGCAGGGCCCTATGGCTACACCTTC.

The J gene is TRBJ2-7, the V gene TRBV9; 9 bases are shared with TRBD2. This CDR3 is built from 16 residues. V lost 0 bases to trimming and J lost 2 bases; unmatched junction nucleotides: 6. Germline V gives CDR1 SGDLS, CDR2 YYNGEE. CDR3 bases: TGTGCCAGCAGCGTAGGACTAGCGGTAAGCACCTACGAGCAGTACTTC. Amino acids: CASSVGLAVSTYEQYF.

The chain couples TRBV6-5 to TRBJ1-2; possible D gene TRBD1, 5 bases. CDR1 and CDR2 (germline): MNHEY, SVGAGI. CDR3 length: 15 amino acids. Deletions cut 7 bases from V and 4 bases from J, with 19 bases between. CDR3 in DNA: TGTGCCAGCAAAAACGGGGCAGGGCAGGGCTATGGCTACACCTTC. It translates to CASKNGAGQGYGYTF.

This clone came up once. The V gene is TRBV7-2, the J gene TRBJ2-7; 7 positions agree with TRBD2. The J segment lost 0 bases and the V segment lost 8 bases, leaving 7 bases of the junction unmatched. Germline V CDR1 and CDR2: SGHTA, FQGNSA. The CDR3 spans 14 residues. The CDR3 reads CASGASGNSYEQYF. CDR3 bases: TGTGCCAGCGGGGCTAGCGGAAACTCCTACGAGCAGTACTTC.

The V gene is TRBV30, the J gene TRBJ2-5; 11 bases map to TRBD2. The J call could be wrong; TRBJ2-7 is a better fit for the DNA end. The CDR3 has 14 residues. CDR1 GTSNPN and CDR2 SVGIG come from the germline V gene (reference sequence). CDR3 in amino acids: CAWSGTSGSYEQYF. The CDR3 DNA follows: TGTGCCTGGAGCGGGACTAGCGGTTCCTACGAGCAGTACTTC.

The chain couples TRBV30 to TRBJ2-7, with 7 bases aligning to TRBD2. Germline trimming cut 5 bases from V and 5 bases from J; bases unmatched to any gene: 3. CDR1 and CDR2 from the germline V gene are GTSNPN and SVGIG (reference sequence). The CDR3 has 11 residues. The chain's CDR3 is CAWGGGNEQYF. CDR3 sequence (DNA): TGTGCCTGGGGGGGAGGGAACGAGCAGTACTTC.

For the CDR3, the DNA is TGTGCCAGCAGCCGCGGACTCAACACCGGGGAGCTGTTTTTT. Amino acid sequence: CASSRGLNTGELFF. The chain uses TRBV14 and TRBJ2-2; maybe TRBD2 (5 bases). The ends were cut back, 4 bases at V and 2 bases at J, with 8 bases in the middle. Germline values: CDR1 SGHDN, CDR2 FVKESK. The CDR3 consists of 14 residues.

The rearrangement joins TRBV7-8 to TRBJ2-1; D uncertain. V was shortened by 5 bases and J by 9 bases, with 8 bases between the two germline ends. The germline V gene has CDR1 SGHVS and CDR2 FQNEAQ. The CDR3 totals 11 residues. Here the CDR3 reads CASSPFGEQFF. CDR3 nucleotides: TGTGCCAGCAGCCCTTTCGGTGAGCAGTTCTTC.

The rearrangement links TRBV29-1 to TRBJ1-1; tentative D call: TRBD1 (5 bases). Germline CDR1 and CDR2: SQVTM and ANQGSEA. V was shortened by 3 bases and J by 4 bases, with 9 bases between the two germline ends. The length of the CDR3 is 12 residues. DNA of the CDR3: TGCAGCGTTGATCAGGGCTTCACTGAAGCTTTCTTT. As protein: CSVDQGFTEAFF.

The chain's CDR3 is CASSLGTEYNEQFF. CDR3 coding DNA: TGTGCCAGCAGCTTAGGGACAGAATACAATGAGCAGTTCTTC. V usage is TRBV7-2 and J usage is TRBJ2-1; D might be TRBD1 (6 bases). V shed 1 base and J shed 4 bases, with 8 bases lying between them. The CDR3 sequence is 14 residues long. CDR1 and CDR2 (germline): SGHTA, FQGNSA.

Worth noting for this clone: Germline is not matched at one junction end, which may reflect a read error. The chain joins TRBV7-9 to TRBJ2-7, with D perhaps TRBD2 (6 bases). Germline V gene sequence: CDR1 SEHNR, CDR2 FQNEAQ (reference sequence). The CDR3 loop spans 13 amino acids. CDR3 sequence: CASSLFSSQGLNF. As DNA, the CDR3 is TGTGCCAGCAGCTTATTTAGTAGCCAAGGACTAAACTTC.

This clone was detected many times. Other DNA variants within this sample encode the same CDR3. The rearrangement links TRBV7-2 to TRBJ1-1; D may be TRBD1 (6 bases). V was shortened by 5 bases and J by 1 base, with 8 bases between the two germline ends. Germline lookup yields CDR1 SGHTA and CDR2 FQGNSA. The CDR3 sequence is 13 residues long. CDR3 nucleotides: TGTGCCAGCAGCCGACAGGAGAACACTGAAGCTTTCTTT. Its translation is CASSRQENTEAFF.